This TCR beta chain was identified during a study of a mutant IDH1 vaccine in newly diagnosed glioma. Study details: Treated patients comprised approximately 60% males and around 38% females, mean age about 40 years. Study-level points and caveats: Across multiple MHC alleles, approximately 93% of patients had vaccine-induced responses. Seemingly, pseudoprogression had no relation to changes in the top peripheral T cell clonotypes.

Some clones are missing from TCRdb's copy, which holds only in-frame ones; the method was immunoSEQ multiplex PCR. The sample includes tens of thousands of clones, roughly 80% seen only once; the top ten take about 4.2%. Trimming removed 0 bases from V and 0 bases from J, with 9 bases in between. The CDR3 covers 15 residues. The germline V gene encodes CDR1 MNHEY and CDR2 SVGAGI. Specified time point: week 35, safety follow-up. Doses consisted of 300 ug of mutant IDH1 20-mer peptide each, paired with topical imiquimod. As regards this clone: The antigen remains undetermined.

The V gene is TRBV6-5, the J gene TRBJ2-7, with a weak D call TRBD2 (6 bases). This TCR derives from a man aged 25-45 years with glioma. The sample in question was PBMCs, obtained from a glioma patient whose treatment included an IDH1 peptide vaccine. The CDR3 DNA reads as TGTGCCAGCAGTTACTCGGAGGGAAGCTCCTACGAGCAGTACTTC. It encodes CASSYSEGSSYEQYF.